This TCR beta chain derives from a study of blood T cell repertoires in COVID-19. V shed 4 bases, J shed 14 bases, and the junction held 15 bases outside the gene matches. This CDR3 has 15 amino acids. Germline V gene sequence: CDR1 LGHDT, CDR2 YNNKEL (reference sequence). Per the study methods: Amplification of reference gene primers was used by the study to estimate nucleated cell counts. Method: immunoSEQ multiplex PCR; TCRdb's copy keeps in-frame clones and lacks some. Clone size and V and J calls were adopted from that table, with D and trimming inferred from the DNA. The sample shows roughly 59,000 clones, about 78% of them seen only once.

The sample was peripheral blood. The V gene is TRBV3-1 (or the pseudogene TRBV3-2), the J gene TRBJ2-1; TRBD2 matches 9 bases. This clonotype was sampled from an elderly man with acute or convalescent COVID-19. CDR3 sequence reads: CASSPKGLEGLAKFF. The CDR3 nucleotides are TGTGCCAGCAGCCCCAAGGGGTTGGAGGGACTAGCAAAGTTCTTC.